Included here is one T cell receptor (beta chain) sequence, with context. Its antigen is not known. Random hexamers were used to reverse transcribe the RNA input (0.5 to 1 ug). Amplification of the TCR beta CDR3 was carried out by immunoSEQ multiplex PCR, which spanned a total of 54 Vbeta and 13 Jbeta segments. TCRdb fed the immunoSEQ multiplex PCR reads into MiXCR, producing one record per CDR3 protein. The data show roughly 120,000 distinct CDR3 sequences, roughly 93% seen once. TCR beta was sequenced from blood CD8+ and CD4+ T cells. The CD8+ and CD4+ T cells were isolated magnetically using a negative isolation approach, whereas the TEMRA cells were enriched by FACS. The sample belongs to a study of CD8 T cells in Susac syndrome. Study observations and caveats: Regarding the TCR sequencing and HLA analysis, the study admitted that a relatively small number of individuals were involved.

From germline, CDR1 is MNHNS and CDR2 SASEGT. The CDR3 spans 15 residues. V gave up 2 bases and J gave up 1 base; unmatched junction bases: 1. The chain has TRBV6-1 and TRBJ2-7; 11 nucleotides agree with TRBD2. The sequencing sample was made of CD4+ T cells from PBMCs. The source of this sequence is a human donor with multiple sclerosis. The DNA of the CDR3 is TGTGCCAGCAGTGAAACTAGCGGGGGTTCCTACGAGCAGTACTTC. Its protein product is CASSETSGGSYEQYF.